A selection of T cell receptor beta chains follows, all from one sample in a study of cytomegalovirus exposure and HLA in healthy donors. Sequencing was performed with immunoSEQ multiplex PCR; in TCRdb, only in-frame clones are kept and a portion is missing. The sample lists around 83,000 clones; 78% were seen once. Sequencing used PBMCs. Receptors originate from a male donor in good health and CMV-seropositive. Each CDR3 is given with its conserved first and last residue. Fields, in order: clone size, J gene, CDR3 length, D gene, V gene, CDR3 protein, CDR3 DNA. A D gene is named only where the DNA matches it firmly. Size is stated for part of the rows, as once, few or many counts, or as a class when the clone is expanded.

>NA|TRBJ2-7|14|TRBD1|TRBV10-3
CAISDSQGAHEQYF
TGTGCCATCAGTGACTCTCAGGGGGCTCACGAGCAGTACTTC
>NA|TRBJ2-1|13|NA|TRBV9
CASSVSQEGEQFF
TGTGCCAGCAGCGTGTCCCAGGAGGGTGAGCAGTTCTTC
>few|TRBJ2-5|16|NA|TRBV2
CASSEAETGPLETQYF
TGTGCCAGCAGTGAAGCCGAGACAGGTCCCTTAGAGACCCAGTACTTC
>few|TRBJ1-2|13|NA|TRBV6-5
CASSLRGFGGYTF
TGTGCCAGCAGTCTCAGGGGATTTGGGGGCTACACCTTC
>NA|TRBJ1-2|13|TRBD1|TRBV15
CATSVRTGSGYTF
TGTGCCACCAGCGTTCGGACAGGCAGCGGCTACACCTTC
>once|TRBJ2-7|12|TRBD1|TRBV19
CATRTGGAEQYF
TGTGCCACACGGACAGGGGGCGCCGAGCAGTACTTC
>once|TRBJ1-1|14|TRBD1|TRBV6-6
CASSYGQGITEAFF
TGTGCCAGCAGCTACGGACAGGGTATCACTGAAGCTTTCTTT
>once|TRBJ1-4|14|NA|TRBV29-1
CSAGGSGTYEKLFF
TGCAGCGCCGGGGGGTCAGGTACTTACGAAAAACTGTTTTTT
>NA|TRBJ2-7|12|NA|TRBV7-9
CASRRGGYEQYF
TGTGCCAGCAGAAGGGGGGGCTACGAGCAGTACTTC
>many|TRBJ1-2|14|NA|TRBV7-9
CASSLGETSYGYTF
TGTGCCAGCAGCTTAGGTGAGACAAGCTATGGCTACACCTTC
>NA|TRBJ2-7|14|NA|TRBV9
CASSVGPDTYEQYF
TGTGCCAGCAGCGTAGGGCCAGACACCTACGAGCAGTACTTC
>NA|TRBJ2-3|14|NA|TRBV6-4
CASSGAGGADTQYF
TGTGCCAGCAGTGGGGCCGGGGGAGCAGATACGCAGTATTTT
>NA|TRBJ2-3|16|NA|TRBV6-1
CASSEISGGYTDTQYF
TGTGCCAGCAGTGAGATTTCCGGGGGTTACACAGATACGCAGTATTTT
>NA|TRBJ2-7|15|NA|TRBV25-1
CASSGESVFSYEQYF
TGTGCCAGCAGTGGAGAATCCGTTTTCTCCTACGAGCAGTACTTC
>NA|TRBJ1-4|16|TRBD1|TRBV9
CASSPSLGQSTEKLFF
TGTGCCAGCAGCCCCTCCTTGGGACAGTCAACGGAAAAACTGTTTTTT
>NA|TRBJ2-3|16|TRBD2|TRBV29-1
CSVGGAGGVSTDTQYF
TGCAGCGTTGGTGGAGCGGGGGGCGTTAGCACAGATACGCAGTATTTT
>NA|TRBJ1-1|15|NA|TRBV27
CASSWAGGVGDKAFF
TGTGCCAGCAGTTGGGCCGGGGGGGTGGGTGACAAAGCTTTCTTT
>once|TRBJ2-6|14|NA|TRBV30
CAWNTGSGANVLTF
TGTGCCTGGAACACAGGTTCTGGGGCCAACGTCCTGACTTTC
>NA|TRBJ2-7|11|NA|TRBV2
CASSFANEQYF
TGTGCCAGCAGCTTCGCGAACGAGCAGTACTTC
>few|TRBJ1-1|12|NA|TRBV19
CASKAGNTEAFF
TGTGCCAGTAAGGCAGGCAACACTGAAGCTTTCTTT
>NA|TRBJ2-1|14|NA|TRBV6-6
CASSAGGSYNEQFF
TGTGCCAGCAGTGCCGGGGGTTCCTACAATGAGCAGTTCTTC
>NA|TRBJ1-2|18|NA|TRBV10-2
CASSESYRVSSANYGYTF
TGCGCCAGCAGTGAGTCTTACAGGGTTTCGTCAGCTAACTATGGCTACACCTTC
>NA|TRBJ1-2|14|TRBD1|TRBV19
CASSLQGATGGYTF
TGTGCCAGTAGTTTACAGGGGGCAACTGGTGGCTACACCTTC
>NA|TRBJ2-3|15|TRBD2|TRBV5-6
CASRLAGGGADTQYF
TGTGCCAGCAGACTAGCGGGTGGAGGAGCAGATACGCAGTATTTT
>NA|TRBJ1-1|11|NA|TRBV2
CATFRDTEAFF
TGTGCCACCTTCCGGGACACTGAAGCTTTCTTT
>few|TRBJ2-7|20|TRBD1|TRBV28
CASSTRVDRGLIPRPYEQYF
TGTGCCAGCAGTACCCGTGTGGACAGGGGACTAATCCCTCGTCCCTACGAGCAGTACTTC
>NA|TRBJ2-2|15|TRBD1|TRBV25-1
CASSELQGDTGELFF
TGTGCCAGCAGTGAATTGCAGGGGGACACCGGGGAGCTGTTTTTT
>NA|TRBJ2-1|15|TRBD2|TRBV5-5
CASSLLAGDNNEQFF
TGTGCCAGCAGCTTACTAGCGGGAGATAACAATGAGCAGTTCTTC
>NA|TRBJ2-4|16|TRBD2|TRBV28
CASSLRRRGAKNIQYF
TGTGCCAGCAGTTTAAGGCGGCGGGGGGCCAAAAACATTCAGTACTTC
>NA|TRBJ2-1|15|TRBD2|TRBV19
CASSLWTSGNNEQFF
TGTGCCAGTAGTCTTTGGACTAGCGGGAACAATGAGCAGTTCTTC
>few|TRBJ1-2|12|TRBD1|TRBV19
CASHRGSERHTF
TGTGCCAGTCACAGGGGAAGTGAAAGGCACACCTTC
>NA|TRBJ2-7|11|TRBD1|TRBV19
CASSMGTVKYF
TGTGCCAGTAGTATGGGGACAGTGAAGTACTTC
>NA|TRBJ2-1|16|TRBD2|TRBV6-6
CASSKREASSYNEQFF
TGTGCCAGCAGCAAGCGGGAGGCTTCCTCCTACAATGAGCAGTTCTTC
>NA|TRBJ2-1|12|NA|TRBV7-9
CASTTGSREQFF
TGTGCCAGCACTACAGGGTCGCGGGAGCAGTTCTTC
>NA|TRBJ2-1|15|TRBD2|TRBV18
CASSPGTSGTNEQFF
TGTGCCAGCTCACCGGGGACTAGCGGGACAAATGAGCAGTTCTTC
>once|TRBJ1-1|16|NA|TRBV11-2
CASSSIGRGRNTEAFF
TGTGCCAGCAGCTCGATTGGACGGGGGAGGAACACTGAAGCTTTCTTT
>NA|TRBJ2-2|14|TRBD1|TRBV10-1
CASRGTGGTGELFF
TGCGCCAGCAGAGGGACAGGGGGGACCGGGGAGCTGTTTTTT
>NA|TRBJ1-4|14|TRBD1|TRBV6-1
CASSVGQGPEKLFF
TGTGCCAGCAGTGTGGGACAGGGTCCTGAAAAACTGTTTTTT
>NA|TRBJ2-1|16|TRBD1|TRBV6-4
CASSGTGQITYNEQFF
TGTGCCAGCAGTGGAACGGGACAGATAACCTACAATGAGCAGTTCTTC
>NA|TRBJ1-3|15|TRBD1|TRBV9
CASSGDRDSGNTIYF
TGTGCCAGCAGCGGAGACAGGGACTCTGGAAACACCATATATTTT
>NA|TRBJ1-1|11|TRBD1|TRBV28
CETGTNTEAFF
TGCGAGACAGGGACGAACACTGAAGCTTTCTTT
>NA|TRBJ2-7|14|TRBD1|TRBV28
CASSPPRGRVEQYF
TGTGCCAGCAGCCCTCCTAGGGGGCGCGTCGAGCAGTACTTC
>NA|TRBJ2-2|19|TRBD2|TRBV4-2
CASSQVGVGAGGVGGELFF
TGTGCCAGCAGCCAAGTGGGTGTGGGAGCGGGAGGGGTTGGCGGGGAGCTGTTTTTT
>NA|TRBJ2-7|16|TRBD2|TRBV4-1
CASSQVGGSGIYEQYF
TGCGCCAGCAGCCAAGTAGGAGGTAGCGGGATCTACGAGCAGTACTTC
>NA|TRBJ2-5|16|NA|TRBV11-2
CASSLPEGGNRETQYF
TGTGCCAGCAGCTTACCCGAAGGCGGGAACCGGGAGACCCAGTACTTC
>NA|TRBJ2-1|15|TRBD1|TRBV6-4
CASSASGTGSFEQFF
TGTGCCAGCAGTGCTTCCGGGACAGGGTCTTTCGAGCAGTTCTTC
>NA|TRBJ1-2|14|TRBD1|TRBV5-1
CASSGTDTSYGYTF
TGCGCCAGCAGCGGGACAGATACTTCATATGGCTACACCTTC
>NA|TRBJ2-7|13|TRBD2|TRBV15
CATRRTSGLEQYF
TGTGCCACCCGCCGGACTAGCGGTTTGGAGCAGTACTTC
>NA|TRBJ2-6|14|NA|TRBV23-1
CARPGGAGANVLTF
TGCGCCCGACCGGGGGGCGCTGGGGCCAACGTCCTGACTTTC
>NA|TRBJ2-3|14|TRBD2|TRBV6-1
CASAVAGTTDTQYF
TGTGCCAGCGCGGTAGCGGGAACCACAGATACGCAGTATTTT